Shown below are 8 T cell receptor beta chains from a single sample sequenced in a study of T cells after posttransplantation cyclophosphamide. Libraries were prepared by immunoSEQ multiplex PCR; TCRdb keeps only in-frame clonotypes and omits some of them. The table lists tens of thousands of clones, no singletons, with 6.6% in the top ten. Sequenced: PBMCs. The receptors derive from a woman aged 55-69 years in good health, CMV-negative, and a related stem cell transplant donor.

In this sample, this clone turned up many times. The CDR3 spells CASSGTGRSYGYTF. CDR3 nucleotides: TGTGCCAGCAGTGGGACAGGGAGGAGCTATGGCTACACCTTC. This sequence joins TRBV27 and TRBJ1-2; 9 bases are a match to TRBD1. CDR3 length equals 14 residues. Germline V gene sequence: CDR1 MNHEY, CDR2 SMNVEV (reference sequence). Trimming took 5 bases from V and 4 from J; bases not matched to a gene: 5.

This clone was detected many times. The CDR3 DNA is TGTGCCAGCAGCGTAGATAGCGCCCACAATGAGCAGTTCTTC. This codes for CASSVDSAHNEQFF. The rearrangement joins TRBV9 to TRBJ2-1; TRBD2 might be the D (5 bases). Trimming removed 0 bases at V and 5 bases at J, with 9 bases between. The germline gives CDR1 SGDLS, CDR2 YYNGEE. The CDR3 loop spans 14 amino acids. Using reference TRBV9 and TRBJ2-1 for the parts outside the CDR3, the full variable domain is DSGVTQTPKHLITATGQRVTLRCSPRSGDLSVYWYQQSLDQGLQFLIQYYNGEERAKGNILERFSAQQFPDLHSELNLSSLELGDSALYFCASSVDSAHNEQFFGPGTRLTVL.

This clone was recorded many times. This sequence joins TRBV7-3 and TRBJ2-1, with TRBD2 matching over 7 bases. CDR1 is SGHTA and CDR2 is FQGTGA in the germline V gene. This CDR3 has 13 residues. Unmatched junction bases numbered 2, after V lost 0 bases and J lost 9 bases. In DNA, the CDR3 is TGTGCCAGCAGCTTAACGGGGAGGGCTGAGCAGTTCTTC. It encodes CASSLTGRAEQFF.

This clone showed up many times. The genes are TRBV28 and TRBJ1-3; the match to TRBD1 covers 11 bases. Per the germline V gene, CDR1 is MDHEN and CDR2 is SYDVKM. The CDR3 is 16 amino acids. J was trimmed by 5 bases and V by 3 bases; bases with no gene match: 6. CDR3 in amino acids: CASSLGQGESRNTIYF. The CDR3 DNA sequence: TGTGCCAGCAGTTTGGGACAGGGGGAAAGTAGAAACACCATATATTTT.

This clone was recorded at least ten times. V and J are TRBV4-1 and TRBJ1-1; TRBD1 aligns across 8 bases. V lost 5 bases and J lost 0; bases outside the gene matches: 2. CDR3 length: 14 amino acids. Germline lookup yields CDR1 MGHRA and CDR2 YSYEKL. The CDR3 DNA is TGCGCCAGCAGCGAGACAGGGGTGAACACTGAAGCTTTCTTT. Translation gives CASSETGVNTEAFF.

This clone was picked up many times. This chain connects TRBV10-3 to TRBJ2-1; TRBD2 agrees at 10 bases. V shed 5 bases and J 6 bases; nucleotides not matched to a gene: 7. The CDR3 has 15 residues. Germline V CDR1 and CDR2: ENHRY, SYGVKD. This chain's CDR3 is CAISLQAGGPNEQFF. CDR3 coding DNA: TGTGCCATCAGTTTACAAGCGGGAGGGCCCAATGAGCAGTTCTTC.

In this sample, this clone turned up a few times. The chain uses TRBV7-2 and TRBJ2-3, with 7 bases matching TRBD2. Unmatched junction bases numbered 6, after V lost 5 bases and J lost 1 base. This CDR3 region has 15 residues. Germline V gene sequence: CDR1 SGHTA, CDR2 FQGNSA. The CDR3 nucleotides read TGTGCCAGCAGCCTCGCCCGGGGGGGCACAGATACGCAGTATTTT. Its translation: CASSLARGGTDTQYF.

This clone appeared many times. The chain uses TRBV7-2 and TRBJ1-5; 7 bases are shared with TRBD1. The germline CDR1 and CDR2 sequences are SGHTA and FQGNSA. V lost 0 bases and J lost 11; bases outside the gene matches: 1. CDR3 length: 12 residues. In DNA, the CDR3 is TGTGCCAGCAGCTTAGCTACAGGGGCCCAGCATTTT. Its translation is CASSLATGAQHF.